The entry below gives a single T cell receptor beta chain sequence along with its context. Its antigen is unknown. This entry is derived from a study of cytomegalovirus exposure and HLA in healthy donors. Overall study findings and caveats: CMV serostatus was the sole immune exposure information available. Cytomegalovirus-associated TCR beta chains were listed, numbering approximately 150. There was a cluster of highly shared sequence variants that was likely a sequencing artifact.

These donors, healthy bone marrow donors, were studied. Primers included in the PCR were 60 Vbeta and 13 Jbeta primers. The repertoire was sequenced with immunoSEQ multiplex PCR; TCRdb's copy has only in-frame clones and lacks some. The sample features some 72,000 clones, with roughly 0.89% in its top ten. Germline V CDR1 and CDR2: SGDLS, YYNGEE. The CDR3 length is 15 residues. V lost 0 bases to trimming and J lost 4 bases, with 11 bases between them. This chain uses TRBV9 with TRBJ1-5; a possible D gene is TRBD1 (5 bases). This TCR came from a boy between 10 and 17 years old in good health and CMV-seronegative. Sequenced material: PBMCs. CDR3 sequence: CASSVGQGRNQPQHF. The CDR3 coding sequence is TGTGCCAGCAGCGTAGGGCAGGGTAGGAATCAGCCCCAGCATTTT.